Listed below are T cell receptor beta chains from one sample, sequenced in a study of control samples from healthy donors and cancer patients. Some clones are missing from TCRdb's copy, which holds only in-frame ones; the method was immunoSEQ multiplex PCR. This repertoire shows roughly 170,000 clones, approximately 92% found once; its top ten account for roughly 1.6%. The specimen was blood. The receptors were sampled from a man between 18 and 35 years old in good health. CDR3s include the opening cysteine and the closing phenylalanine or tryptophan. D genes are given only for firm matches. Some rows mark clone size as missing; the rest say once, few, many or name a class of expanded clone.

TGTGCCAGCTCACCCCGGGGAGCTGGAAACACCATATATTTT	CASSPRGAGNTIYF	TRBV18	TRBJ1-3	-	-
TGCGCCAGCAGCTTGTTAGCAGGGTCGGATGAGCAGTTCTTC	CASSLLAGSDEQFF	TRBV5-1	TRBJ2-1	-	once
TGTGCCAGCAGTGAATTATCGGGAACCTACTACGAGCAGTACTTC	CASSELSGTYYEQYF	TRBV2	TRBJ2-7	-	-
TGTGCCAGCAGCTTATGGGAAGGGGGCGGCAATTCACCCCTCCACTTT	CASSLWEGGGNSPLHF	TRBV13	TRBJ1-6	TRBD1	-
TGTGCCAGCAGCTTGCGACGACAGGGCACGCAGTATTTT	CASSLRRQGTQYF	TRBV5-6	TRBJ2-3	TRBD1	-
TGTGCCAGCTCACCTCAAAGCCTATCCTACACAGATACGCAGTATTTT	CASSPQSLSYTDTQYF	TRBV18	TRBJ2-3	-	-
TGTGCCAGCAGCTCTGCTGGAAACACCATATATTTT	CASSSAGNTIYF	TRBV7-6	TRBJ1-3	-	-
TGTGCCAGCAGTGTTGGACAGGGTTACGAGCAGTACTTC	CASSVGQGYEQYF	TRBV25-1	TRBJ2-7	TRBD1	-
TGTGCCAGCAGTGAACTTTTTGTTACAGGATACTACGAGCAGTACTTC	CASSELFVTGYYEQYF	TRBV6-1	TRBJ2-7	-	-
TGTGCCAGCAGGATCCGGGGGTTAAACACCGGGGAGCTGTTTTTT	CASRIRGLNTGELFF	TRBV7-9	TRBJ2-2	-	once
TGCGCCAGCAGCCGGGGACAGGGGGCGGAAAAACTGTTTTTT	CASSRGQGAEKLFF	TRBV4-1	TRBJ1-4	TRBD1	-
TGTGCCAGCAGTGCGGAACAGGGGGCGGATGAGCAGTACTTC	CASSAEQGADEQYF	TRBV25-1	TRBJ2-7	TRBD1	few
TGTGCCAGCAGCCTATTTGTAGATACGCAGTATTTT	CASSLFVDTQYF	TRBV14	TRBJ2-3	-	-
TGTGCCAGCTCATCGGGACTGGACTACGAGCAGTACTTC	CASSSGLDYEQYF	TRBV18	TRBJ2-7	-	once
TGCGCCAGCGCCTCTACGACGGGACTAGCGGGGGGGCTTAACGACAATGAGCAGTTCTTC	CASASTTGLAGGLNDNEQFF	TRBV5-1	TRBJ2-1	TRBD2	-
TGCAGCGTTGGGGGTAGTGAGCAGTTCTTC	CSVGGSEQFF	TRBV29-1	TRBJ2-1	-	-
TGTGCCAGCAGCCCGGACAGGGGGGGGCACAATGAGCAGTTCTTC	CASSPDRGGHNEQFF	TRBV7-3	TRBJ2-1	TRBD1	once
TGTGCCAGCAGTTACTCGAGGAGGTCAGACACTGAAGCTTTCTTT	CASSYSRRSDTEAFF	TRBV6-5	TRBJ1-1	-	-
TGTGCCAGCAGCTTGGCGACAGCCTATAATGAAAAACTGTTTTTT	CASSLATAYNEKLFF	TRBV5-6	TRBJ1-4	-	-
TGTGCCAGCAGTAGAGGGCTTGGAGCTTTCTTT	CASSRGLGAFF	TRBV6-5	TRBJ1-1	-	-
TGTGCCAGCAGTTTAGGGGGTTTGGGGTACGAGCAGTACTTC	CASSLGGLGYEQYF	TRBV28	TRBJ2-7	-	-
TGTGCCAGTAGTATCGGGACAGGGGCTGGCAATCAGCCCCAGCATTTT	CASSIGTGAGNQPQHF	TRBV19	TRBJ1-5	TRBD1	-
TGCGCCAGCAGCGGATCAGGGCCGAACACTGAAGCTTTCTTT	CASSGSGPNTEAFF	TRBV5-1	TRBJ1-1	-	-
TGTGCCAGCAGCTTGAAGGGTGGGACTGAAGCTTTCTTT	CASSLKGGTEAFF	TRBV5-8	TRBJ1-1	-	-
TGTGCCAGCAGCCGAGGCGCTAGCGGGGGGCTCTCGAACACCGGGGAGCTGTTTTTT	CASSRGASGGLSNTGELFF	TRBV6-6	TRBJ2-2	TRBD2	-
TGTGCCTGGAGTTTCCTAGCGGGAGGCACAGATACGCAGTATTTT	CAWSFLAGGTDTQYF	TRBV30	TRBJ2-3	TRBD2	-
TGTGCCAGCGTGGGGCAGAACTATGGCTACACCTTC	CASVGQNYGYTF	TRBV2	TRBJ1-2	-	-
TGTGCCAGCTCACCAGACAGGACGGAGAATTCACCCCTCCACTTT	CASSPDRTENSPLHF	TRBV18	TRBJ1-6	-	-
TGTGCCAGCAGCCCCCAGATATCCAACACTGAAGCTTTCTTT	CASSPQISNTEAFF	TRBV3-1/TRBV3-2	TRBJ1-1	-	-
TGTGCCAGCAGCCCGGGACTAGCGGGGGGTCTCGGGGACTCGCAGTATTTT	CASSPGLAGGLGDSQYF	TRBV7-3	TRBJ2-3	TRBD2	-
TGTGCCACCAGTGATCCCCGGGGACTAGCGGGGACTCAAGAGACCCAGTACTTC	CATSDPRGLAGTQETQYF	TRBV24-1	TRBJ2-5	TRBD2	-
TGTGCCATCATGAGGAGTAGCGGGGGGTCCTACAATGAGCAGTTCTTC	CAIMRSSGGSYNEQFF	TRBV10-3	TRBJ2-1	TRBD2	once
TGTGCCAGCAGACAACAGGGGCCCAGCTCCTACAATGAGCAGTTCTTC	CASRQQGPSSYNEQFF	TRBV6-6	TRBJ2-1	TRBD1	-
TGTGCCAGCAGCGTAGGACAGTTTAATGAAAAACTGTTTTTT	CASSVGQFNEKLFF	TRBV9	TRBJ1-4	-	-
TGTGCCAGCTCACCAAATCTTCTTGACACCGGGGAGCTGTTTTTT	CASSPNLLDTGELFF	TRBV18	TRBJ2-2	-	few